The entry below gives a single TCR beta chain sequence along with its context. Its antigen is as yet unknown. A sample-barcoded 5' primer and a J-beta primer mix were used in a second PCR of about 6 to 11 cycles. Samples each returned at least 3 million CDR3-containing paired-end reads. In TCRdb, the 5' RACE reads were re-called with MiXCR into one record per CDR3 protein. The sample comprises some 900,000 distinct CDR3 sequences, roughly 50% of which are singletons, and 10% to 15% rests with the top ten. This entry comes from a study of blood T cells in healthy people across ages. Losses at the gene ends were 3 bases for V and 6 bases for J; bases not matched to a gene: 9. Germline V gene sequence: CDR1 SGDLS, CDR2 YYNGEE. This CDR3 spans 17 amino acids. Every sample had a minimum of 6 million PBMCs isolated. The study's findings and limits: Bulk PBMC profiling left naive and antigen-experienced comparisons inconclusive. The long-lived group displayed more naive CD4+ cells, plus higher diversity, than the aged donors did.

What was sequenced was blood. This clonotype was sampled from a man under 40 in good health. The V call is TRBV9, the J call TRBJ2-1; 13 positions agree with TRBD2. As DNA, the CDR3 is TGTGCCAGCAGCGAAGCGCCGGGACTAGCGGGAACCAATGAGCAGTTCTTC. Translation: CASSEAPGLAGTNEQFF.